The 8 T cell receptor beta chains listed next were all sequenced from one sample in a study of OX40 agonist ivuxolimab in advanced cancers. Library preparation used the immunoSEQ multiplex PCR assay. The immuneACCESS repertoire file appears here via TCRdb, limited to in-frame rearrangements. These files lack a portion of the clones; in checked studies, under half of the deficit traces to unresolved V genes, and the cause of the others is not known. The sample records about 15,000 clones, roughly 89% of which are singletons. About 66% of the sample comes from the top ten. Sequences were derived from CD4+ or CD8+ T cells sorted from blood, sampled in a trial of the OX40 agonist ivuxolimab. These receptors were collected from an adult with an advanced solid tumor such as melanoma, head and neck, liver or kidney cancer.

This rearrangement joins TRBV27 to TRBJ2-7; D is unclear. This CDR3 is 14 amino acids long. Germline V gene sequence: CDR1 MNHEY, CDR2 SMNVEV (reference sequence). The ends were cut back, 4 bases at V and 1 base at J, with 11 bases in the middle. The CDR3 loop reads CASSSVSRSYEQYF. The CDR3 nucleotides are TGTGCCAGCAGTTCTGTTAGCCGGTCCTACGAGCAGTACTTC.

The genes are TRBV4-3 and TRBJ1-3; D gene ambiguous. This CDR3 has 16 amino acids. The germline V gene encodes CDR1 LGHNA and CDR2 YSLEER. V lost 4 bases to trimming and J lost 0 bases, with 13 bases between them. The CDR3 protein is CASSPERLSSGNTIYF. The CDR3, as DNA: TGCGCCAGCAGCCCGGAGCGGCTTTCCTCTGGAAACACCATATATTTT.

This chain uses TRBV28 with TRBJ1-1; D possibly corresponds to TRBD1 (5 bases). This CDR3 region has 13 residues. The germline gives CDR1 MDHEN, CDR2 SYDVKM. The V end was cut by 2 bases, the J end by 1 base, with 5 bases between. The CDR3 region is CASSLGANTEAFF. DNA of the CDR3: TGTGCCAGCAGTTTAGGGGCGAACACTGAAGCTTTCTTT.

The chain links TRBV4-3 to TRBJ2-5, with 7 bases fitting TRBD1. J gave up 2 bases and V 3 bases, and 9 bases lay outside the gene matches. The CDR3 contains 16 residues. CDR1 and CDR2 (germline): LGHNA, YSLEER. In DNA, the CDR3 is TGCGCCAGCAGCCAGGGTCTAGGGGGCCGTCAAGAGACCCAGTACTTC. Protein product: CASSQGLGGRQETQYF.

The gene calls are TRBV29-1 and TRBJ1-3; 9 bases align to TRBD1. The tail of the sequence fits TRBJ2-2 better, so the J call may be wrong. There are 14 residues in the CDR3. The V gene's germline CDR1 is SQVTM and CDR2 ANQGSEA. CDR3 DNA sequence: TGCAGCGTTGAAGGACAGGGGGACGCCGGGGAGCTGTTTTTT. Encoded protein: CSVEGQGDAGELFF.

The V and J genes are TRBV25-1 and TRBJ1-1, with 9 bases that match TRBD1. CDR1 is MGHDK and CDR2 is SYGVNS in the germline V gene. The CDR3 spans 13 residues. The V and J ends lost 3 bases and 7 bases, in that order; junction bases with no gene match: 3. The CDR3 region has the DNA TGTGCCAGCAGTGAGGACAGGGGACGTGAAGCTTTCTTT. Translation gives CASSEDRGREAFF.

The chain joins TRBV6-1 to TRBJ1-6; D not certain. The V gene lost 6 bases and the J gene lost 9 bases, with 18 bases spanning the gap. The germline CDR1 and CDR2 sequences are MNHNS and SASEGT. This CDR3 is 15 amino acids long. CDR3 in DNA: TGTGCCAGCAGGGCGGCCCCCTTCAAAATTTCACCCCTCCACTTT. Protein product: CASRAAPFKISPLHF.

The chain carries TRBV30 and TRBJ1-5; tentatively, D is TRBD1 (5 bases). Trimming removed 2 bases at V and 0 bases at J, with 11 bases between. Germline V gene data show CDR1 as GTSNPN and CDR2 as SVGIG (reference sequence). The CDR3 has 15 amino acids. The CDR3 spells CAWSRGADSNQPQHF. The DNA for the CDR3 is TGTGCCTGGAGTCGAGGGGCCGATAGCAATCAGCCCCAGCATTTT.